The table lists the clone carrying this T cell receptor beta chain with a count of one. The antigen is unknown. Germline values: CDR1 SGDLS, CDR2 YYNGEE. The CDR3 sequence is 15 residues long. Trimming at V came to 2 bases and at J to 3 bases, leaving 6 bases not matched to a gene. The data belong to a study of Ad26.COV2.S vaccination and SARS-CoV-2 variants. Points from the study as a whole: Breadth measured for non-spike TCRs was similar across vaccine and placebo recipients. Marked by substantial breadth, spike-specific CD8+ and CD4+ T cell responses were reportedly seen after vaccination. Spike-specific TCR breadth in vaccine recipients exceeded that seen in placebo recipients. TCR breadth and depth estimates may have understated total T cell responses.

The method was immunoSEQ multiplex PCR; TCRdb's version includes in-frame clones alone and lacks a portion of them. The table lists around 370,000 clones, around 90% of them singletons. This rearrangement joins TRBV9 to TRBJ2-5, with 8 bases aligning to TRBD1. The TCR sequence derives from a human donor who had recovered from COVID-19. The material was peripheral blood, obtained after recovery from COVID-19. The DNA of the CDR3 is TGTGCCAGCAGCGTCTCCGGGACAGGTAAAGAGACCCAGTACTTC. It codes for CASSVSGTGKETQYF. Combining the CDR3 with reference TRBV9 and TRBJ2-5 gives the whole variable domain DSGVTQTPKHLITATGQRVTLRCSPRSGDLSVYWYQQSLDQGLQFLIQYYNGEERAKGNILERFSAQQFPDLHSELNLSSLELGDSALYFCASSVSGTGKETQYFGPGTRLLVL.